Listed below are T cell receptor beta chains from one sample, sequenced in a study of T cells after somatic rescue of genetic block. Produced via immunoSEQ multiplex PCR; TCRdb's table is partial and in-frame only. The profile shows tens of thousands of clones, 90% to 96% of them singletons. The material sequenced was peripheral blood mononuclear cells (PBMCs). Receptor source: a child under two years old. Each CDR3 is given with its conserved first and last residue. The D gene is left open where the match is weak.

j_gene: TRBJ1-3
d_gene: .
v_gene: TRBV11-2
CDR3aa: CASSLYSYSGNTIYF

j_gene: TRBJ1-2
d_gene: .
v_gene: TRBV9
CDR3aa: CASSPGAGSYGYTF

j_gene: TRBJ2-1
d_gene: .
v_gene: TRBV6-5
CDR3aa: CASTSSYNEQFF

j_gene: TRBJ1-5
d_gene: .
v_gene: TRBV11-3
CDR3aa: CASSLQGYSNQPQHF

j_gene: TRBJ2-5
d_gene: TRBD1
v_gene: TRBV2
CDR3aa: CATGQGETQYF

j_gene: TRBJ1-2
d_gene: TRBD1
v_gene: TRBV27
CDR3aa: CASSWTGNYGYTF

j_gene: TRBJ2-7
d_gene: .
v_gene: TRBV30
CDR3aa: CAWSVSRSYEQYF

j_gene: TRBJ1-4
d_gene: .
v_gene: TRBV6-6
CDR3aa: CASSYSGTNEKLFF

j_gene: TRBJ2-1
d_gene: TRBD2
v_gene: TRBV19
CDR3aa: CASSIGSGRPRSYNEQFF

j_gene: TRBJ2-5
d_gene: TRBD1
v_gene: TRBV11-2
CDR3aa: CASSLGTGETQYF

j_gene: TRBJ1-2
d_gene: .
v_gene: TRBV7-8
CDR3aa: CASSLEGNGYTF

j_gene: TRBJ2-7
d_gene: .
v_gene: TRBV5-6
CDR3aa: CASSLKPGHLSYEQYF

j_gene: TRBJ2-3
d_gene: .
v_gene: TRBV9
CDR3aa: CASSVGDSTDTQYF

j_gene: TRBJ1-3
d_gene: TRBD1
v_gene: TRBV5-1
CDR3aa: CASRQGAGNTIYF

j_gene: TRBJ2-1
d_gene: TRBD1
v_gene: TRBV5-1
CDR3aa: CASSFQGVHSYNEQFF

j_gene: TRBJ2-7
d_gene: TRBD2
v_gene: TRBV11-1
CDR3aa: CASSLATLAGDEQYF

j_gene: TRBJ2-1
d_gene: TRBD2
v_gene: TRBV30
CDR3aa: CAWGTSGYNEQFF

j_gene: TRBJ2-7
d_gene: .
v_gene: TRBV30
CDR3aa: CAWSVTPKAYEQYF

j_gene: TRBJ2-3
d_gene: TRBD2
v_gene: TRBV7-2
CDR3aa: CASSLNGLAASTDTQYF

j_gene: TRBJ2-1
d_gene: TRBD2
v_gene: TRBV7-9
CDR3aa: CASSTRLAMKVSYNEQFF

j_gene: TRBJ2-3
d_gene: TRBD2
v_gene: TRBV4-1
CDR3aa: CASSQGGTSGDTQYF

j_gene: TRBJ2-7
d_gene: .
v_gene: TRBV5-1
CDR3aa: CASSLQSSYEQYF